The sample holds a few counts of the clone carrying this T cell receptor (beta chain). The source of the sample is a study of blood T cell repertoires in COVID-19. Participants were placed into cohorts based on the clinical history they reported. Profiled with immunoSEQ multiplex PCR; TCRdb holds only in-frame clones, not every one. In the table there are fewer than 200,000 clones, around 84% of which are singletons. Germline CDR1 and CDR2: SGHRS and YFSETQ. This CDR3 spans 17 amino acids. V lost 1 base to trimming and J lost 1 base; unmatched junction nucleotides: 8. The specimen sequenced was PBMCs or T cells enriched from blood (not recorded which). This chain connects TRBV5-1 to TRBJ2-5; 9 nucleotides line up with TRBD2. The sequence was obtained from a man aged 50 or older who had recovered from COVID-19. Here the CDR3 reads CASSLLVTAGGQETQYF. The CDR3 DNA follows: TGCGCCAGCAGCTTGTTGGTCACAGCGGGGGGCCAAGAGACCCAGTACTTC.